This T cell receptor beta chain was found in a study of shared clonotypes between healthy human individuals. The deep-level immunoSEQ assay was used. Genomic DNA per cell subset filled all wells of several immunoSEQ plates. In the original analysis: Filtering was not the same, since immunoSEQ gave junction-only sequences without quality scores. Here immunoSEQ multiplex PCR was the method, and the copy in TCRdb shows in-frame clones only, minus some. V and J calls and clone size are those listed in that table; D and trimming were worked out from the DNA. Here the sample spans about 2 million clones, roughly 95% being singletons. The CDR3 consists of 14 residues. The ends were cut back, 1 base at V and 3 bases at J, with 7 bases in the middle. Germline V CDR1 and CDR2: SGHKS, YYEKEE (reference sequence).

The chain joins TRBV5-5 to TRBJ2-2, with no clear D. Sequenced material: naive CD4+ T cells sorted from blood. Subset indicated: CD45RA+ positively selected. The receptor was derived from a man between 18 and 35 years old in good health. CDR3 nucleotide sequence: TGTGCCAGCAGCTTGCAGCCCTACACCGGGGAGCTGTTTTTT. Translation: CASSLQPYTGELFF.